The 18 T cell receptor beta chains presented below share a single source sample, sequenced in a study of cytomegalovirus exposure and HLA in healthy donors. Clones were sequenced by immunoSEQ multiplex PCR, and TCRdb holds only the in-frame ones, with some missing. The sample shows about 300,000 clones, 88% of them seen only once. Material for sequencing was PBMCs. Receptor source: a woman younger than 35 in good health and CMV-seronegative.

The chain has TRBV7-2 and TRBJ2-6; D may be TRBD1 (5 bases). Germline CDR1 SGHTA, CDR2 FQGNSA. The CDR3 spans 17 residues. Trimming took 5 bases from V and 0 from J, leaving 14 bases between them. CDR3 coding DNA: TGTGCCAGCAGCCTGGACACTTCCCTCTCTGGGGCCAACGTCCTGACTTTC. Protein: CASSLDTSLSGANVLTF.

This clone has more than one count but fewer than ten. The rearrangement joins TRBV4-1 to TRBJ1-2, with a tentative D call TRBD1 (5 bases). CDR1 is MGHRA and CDR2 is YSYEKL in the germline V gene. With 1 base removed from V and 8 bases from J, the gap between germline ends came to 14 bases. The length of the CDR3 is 14 residues. CDR3 sequence: CASSQVGGFSGYTF. CDR3 nucleotide sequence: TGCGCCAGCAGCCAAGTGGGGGGATTCTCCGGCTACACCTTC.

The rearrangement uses TRBV28 and TRBJ1-2; D unresolved. Trimming stripped 3 bases from V and 8 bases from J, with 16 bases between. The germline CDR1 and CDR2 sequences are MDHEN and SYDVKM. This CDR3 spans 14 amino acids. The CDR3 sequence is CASSFELRLGGYTF. The CDR3 region has the DNA TGTGCCAGCAGTTTTGAGCTCCGACTCGGCGGCTACACCTTC.

This clone was recorded only once. V is TRBV2 and J is TRBJ2-1; 9 nucleotides agree with TRBD2. V trimming: 6 bases; J trimming: 3 bases; junction bases outside the gene matches: 9. The CDR3 is 16 amino acids. Germline V CDR1 and CDR2: SNHLY, FYNNEI. The chain's CDR3 is CASRERLAESYNEQFF. CDR3 DNA: TGTGCCAGCAGGGAGAGACTAGCGGAAAGCTACAATGAGCAGTTCTTC.

The chain links TRBV4-1 to TRBJ2-1; 9 positions match TRBD1. The germline V gene encodes CDR1 MGHRA and CDR2 YSYEKL. The V and J ends lost 4 bases and 4 bases, in that order; junction bases with no gene match: 5. The CDR3 runs 15 residues. In DNA form, the CDR3 reads TGCGCCAGCAGCCGCGGGACAGGGAATTACAATGAGCAGTTCTTC. It yields the protein CASSRGTGNYNEQFF.

This clone was detected once. CDR3 nucleotides: TGTGCCTGGGGCGCCATACTAAACTCCGAGCAGTACTTC. Translation: CAWGAILNSEQYF. The chain carries TRBV30 and TRBJ2-7; no definite D call. Trimming cost V 5 bases and J 6 bases, with 17 bases left between them. The CDR3 length is 13 residues. Germline values: CDR1 GTSNPN, CDR2 SVGIG (reference sequence).

The CDR3 is CASSYTIGGSGYGYTF. DNA for the CDR3: TGTGCCAGCAGCTACACAATAGGGGGCAGCGGCTATGGCTACACCTTC. The chain combines TRBV9 with TRBJ1-2; 7 bases match TRBD1. The CDR3 runs to 16 residues. The germline gives CDR1 SGDLS, CDR2 YYNGEE. Unmatched junction bases numbered 13, after V lost 4 bases and J lost 4 bases. The full variable domain, completed using reference TRBV9 and TRBJ1-2, is DSGVTQTPKHLITATGQRVTLRCSPRSGDLSVYWYQQSLDQGLQFLIQYYNGEERAKGNILERFSAQQFPDLHSELNLSSLELGDSALYFCASSYTIGGSGYGYTFGSGTRLTVV.

The chain joins TRBV2 to TRBJ2-2; 11 nucleotides line up with TRBD2. Germline V gene data show CDR1 as SNHLY and CDR2 as FYNNEI. The junction had 12 bases not matched to a gene; V was cut back by 6 bases and J by 6 bases. The CDR3 sequence is 17 residues long. The CDR3: CASSGGGGLAGSGELFF. DNA for the CDR3: TGTGCCAGCAGCGGTGGGGGAGGACTAGCGGGTTCCGGGGAGCTGTTTTTT.

The chain carries TRBV25-1 and TRBJ2-2; 9 bases align to TRBD1. The CDR3 length is 15 residues. V dropped 6 bases and J dropped 3; count of bases not matched to a gene: 5. The germline V gene encodes CDR1 MGHDK and CDR2 SYGVNS. DNA of the CDR3: TGTGCCAGCAGCGCCGGACAGGGGTACACCGGGGAGCTGTTTTTT. It encodes CASSAGQGYTGELFF. The full variable domain, with the rest looked up from reference TRBV25-1 and TRBJ2-2, is EADIYQTPRYLVIGTGKKITLECSQTMGHDKMYWYQQDPGMELHLIHYSYGVNSTEKGDLSSESTVSRIRTEHFPLTLESARPSHTSQYLCASSAGQGYTGELFFGEGSRLTVL.

V and J are TRBV4-1 and TRBJ2-1; 10 nucleotides agree with TRBD2. The germline CDR1 and CDR2 sequences are MGHRA and YSYEKL. V dropped 2 bases and J dropped 7; count of bases not matched to a gene: 5. The CDR3 consists of 15 residues. The CDR3 sequence is CASSQLAGAGNEQFF. CDR3 sequence (DNA): TGCGCCAGCAGCCAACTAGCGGGAGCCGGGAATGAGCAGTTCTTC.

V usage is TRBV6-1 and J usage is TRBJ2-3; TRBD2 is a possible D gene (7 bases). Germline loops: CDR1 MNHNS, CDR2 SASEGT. The CDR3 has 17 amino acids. Trimming pared 4 bases from V and 2 bases from J, leaving 19 bases between. CDR3 residues: CASSGGPGLSNTDTQYF. The CDR3 bases are TGTGCCAGCAGTGGGGGGCCGGGACTATCAAACACAGATACGCAGTATTTT.

This clone has more than one count but fewer than ten. V is TRBV27 and J is TRBJ2-2; 12 bases fit TRBD2. CDR1 and CDR2 from the germline V gene are MNHEY and SMNVEV (reference sequence). V lost 6 bases and J lost 7; bases outside the gene matches: 12. The CDR3 consists of 17 residues. The CDR3, as DNA: TGTGCCAGCAGCTTAGGACTAGCGGGATTCGTGGACGGGGAGCTGTTTTTT. It codes for CASSLGLAGFVDGELFF.

The chain links TRBV28 to TRBJ2-7, with 9 bases aligning to TRBD2. The CDR3 length is 15 residues. V dropped 5 bases and J dropped 4; count of bases not matched to a gene: 9. CDR1 and CDR2 (germline): MDHEN, SYDVKM. CDR3 amino acids: CASSPRKGLAYEQYF. CDR3 DNA: TGTGCCAGCAGTCCCCGTAAAGGACTAGCGTACGAGCAGTACTTC.

The genes are TRBV28 and TRBJ2-1; perhaps TRBD2 as D (6 bases). V gave up 5 bases and J gave up 13 bases, with 21 bases separating them. CDR1 is MDHEN and CDR2 is SYDVKM in the germline V gene. CDR3 length: 14 residues. In DNA form, the CDR3 reads TGTGCCAGCAGTCTACGACTAGGCCGTTTTTCCCAGTTCTTC. This sequence encodes CASSLRLGRFSQFF.

V usage is TRBV6-5 and J usage is TRBJ2-3; D ambiguous. This CDR3 region has 12 residues. The germline CDR1 and CDR2 sequences are MNHEY and SVGAGI. The germline V and J ends were trimmed by 6 bases and 6 bases, with 10 bases remaining between them. The CDR3 DNA sequence: TGTGCCAGCAGCGCGAGAACGGATACGCAGTATTTT. The encoded protein is CASSARTDTQYF.

The CDR3 protein is CASSLGLPSYEQYF. CDR3 bases: TGTGCCAGCAGTTTGGGCCTACCCTCCTACGAGCAGTACTTC. V and J are TRBV27 and TRBJ2-7, with D hard to call. Germline V gives CDR1 MNHEY, CDR2 SMNVEV (reference sequence). Trimming took 3 bases from V and 0 from J, leaving 9 bases between them. The CDR3 contains 14 residues.

The chain carries TRBV28 and TRBJ1-2; D unclear. CDR3 length: 15 residues. Germline lookup yields CDR1 MDHEN and CDR2 SYDVKM. V was shortened by 6 bases and J by 0 bases, with 14 bases between the two germline ends. The CDR3 DNA is TGTGCCAGCAGCCCCCACGAGGGAACTAACTATGGCTACACCTTC. Translating gives CASSPHEGTNYGYTF.

V and J are TRBV18 and TRBJ1-1; D might be TRBD1 (5 bases). The germline V gene encodes CDR1 KGHSH and CDR2 LQKENI. V lost 2 bases to trimming and J lost 4 bases, with 14 bases between them. The CDR3 consists of 15 residues. CDR3 coding DNA: TGTGCCAGCTCACCAAATGGGATCGGGGGCACTGAAGCTTTCTTT. Its protein product is CASSPNGIGGTEAFF.